The clone carrying this TCR beta chain appeared many times. This sample was taken from a study of T cells in Graves' hyperthyroidism and ophthalmopathy. Trimming pared 5 bases from V and 5 bases from J, leaving 12 bases between. The CDR3 contains 13 residues. Per the germline V gene, CDR1 is SGHVS and CDR2 is FQNEAQ. The investigators amplified TCR beta CDR3 regions from RNA transcripts. HTBI primers were the set used in a first-round RT-PCR of the TCR CDR3. Each CDR3 protein gets one entry after TCRdb re-called the multiplex PCR reads with MiXCR. The sample has roughly 200,000 distinct CDR3 sequences, approximately 20% seen once; the top ten hold approximately 40%.

The genes are TRBV7-8 and TRBJ1-2; perhaps TRBD1 as D (6 bases). Sequencing was carried out using blood. This receptor was obtained from a man aged 40-50 years with Graves' hyperthyroidism. The CDR3, as DNA: TGTGCCAGCAGCCAAGGACAGACATATGGCTACACCTTC. This sequence encodes CASSQGQTYGYTF. Full variable domain (missing parts from reference TRBV7-8 and TRBJ1-2): GAGVSQSPRYKVAKRGQDVALRCDPISGHVSLFWYQQALGQGPEFLTYFQNEAQLDKSGLPSDRFFAERPEGSVSTLKIQRTQQEDSAVYLCASSQGQTYGYTFGSGTRLTVV.